This record concerns one T cell receptor (beta chain) sequence. The antigen is undetermined. Alongside a J-beta primer mix, a sample-barcoded 5' primer served in a second PCR lasting roughly 7 to 11 cycles. TCRdb independently ran MiXCR on the 5' RACE reads; one entry per CDR3 protein. The sample contains about a million distinct CDR3 sequences, roughly 51% of which appear only once. V was cut by 4 bases and J by 4 bases, with 8 bases left in between. The CDR3 contains 12 residues. The germline V gene encodes CDR1 SEHNR and CDR2 FQNEAQ (reference sequence). This sample is drawn from a study of blood T cells in healthy people across ages. Turning to the study itself: Template switching captured about one barcoded beta molecule per two T cells.

General study findings and limits: Without sorted subsets, naive and antigen-experienced compartments could not be conclusively compared.

This sequence originates from a woman aged 55-70 years in good health. Sequencing was carried out using blood. The chain carries TRBV7-9 and TRBJ2-7; D not certain. The CDR3, as DNA: TGTGCCAGCAGCTCTATCATTTACGAGCAGTACTTC. As protein: CASSSIIYEQYF.